This paragraph reports one TCR beta chain. Which antigen it targets is not known. No per-base quality is available; no much larger clone lies one base away. Additional DNA sequences in this sample encode the identical CDR3. Whole blood was collected in K2EDTA tubes by collaborating institutions according to the institutions' own protocols. Collaborator samples were shipped for TCRbeta analysis as frozen whole blood, isolated PBMCs, or DNA extracted from either sample type. CDR1 and CDR2 are drawn from the germline V gene (reference sequence): SEHNR, FQNEAQ. Measured from the cysteine to the phenylalanine, the CDR3 is 13 residues long. Just CDR3 DNA is preserved here, 39 bases in frame from base 1. A distance of 6 bases separates the germline ends of V and J, which lose 2 bases and 2 bases respectively. This sample is part of a study of blood T cell repertoires in COVID-19 (TCRdb year 2020). With regard to the full study: The collaborator samples originated in the United States, Italy and Spain and spanned the acute and convalescent phases of COVID-19. The material from the prospective study consisted of cDNA or gDNA derived from T cells, B-cell-depleted T cells, or PBMCs. Subjects who had been exposed to COVID-19, were actively infected with it, or had recovered from it provided the deeply sampled blood TCRbeta repertoires that made up the dataset. The repertoires were released in a freely available public database intended as a resource for research on the immune response to SARS-CoV-2. The samples were drawn from the first 160 participants of the ongoing ImmuneRACE study and from 1,254 subjects provided by 6 global collaborators. A de-identified subject ID, COVID-19 status, age in years and sex were almost always included in the sample metadata. Where HLA class I and class II types were available, the types were taken from metadata supplied by the sample provider, not from assay-based typing. Paper-wide results and their limitations: The quantity of clinical and demographic metadata differed by source and by participant and was supplied without curation.

TCRbeta CDR3 regions were amplified from genomic DNA by means of the immunoSEQ Assay, a bias-controlled multiplex PCR. The study's own analysis went as follows. Nucleated cell counts per sample were estimated from amplification of reference gene primers within the assay. To quantify the absolute abundance of each unique TCRbeta CDR3 rearrangement, sequence reads were collapsed and filtered. For each sample, productive Simpson clonality was calculated as the square root of Simpson's diversity index over productive rearrangements. TCRdb stores this immuneACCESS table with in-frame sequences only. Part of the clones is absent; in the studies checked, under half of the shortfall reflects unresolved V genes, and no reason is known for the rest. V and J calls and clone size come straight from that table; D and trimming were deduced from the DNA. Within this sample are 470,000 or so clones, with about 89% of them counted one time only. The ten largest clones capture 4% to 4.5% of the sample.

The chain is encoded by TRBV7-9 joined to TRBJ1-1, with the D gene not clear enough to name. The TCR originated in a woman aged 25 to 39 with acute or convalescent COVID-19. The source material was peripheral blood. The DNA is TGTGCCAGCAGCTTACGGGATAACACTGAAGCTTTCTTT. Its translation is CASSLRDNTEAFF. With the portions outside the CDR3 filled from the reference TRBV7-9 and TRBJ1-1 genes, the complete variable region becomes DTGVSQNPRHKITKRGQNVTFRCDPISEHNRLYWYRQTLGQGPEFLTYFQNEAQLEKSRLLSDRFSAERPKGSFSTLEIQRTEQGDSAMYLCASSLRDNTEAFFGQGTRLTVV.